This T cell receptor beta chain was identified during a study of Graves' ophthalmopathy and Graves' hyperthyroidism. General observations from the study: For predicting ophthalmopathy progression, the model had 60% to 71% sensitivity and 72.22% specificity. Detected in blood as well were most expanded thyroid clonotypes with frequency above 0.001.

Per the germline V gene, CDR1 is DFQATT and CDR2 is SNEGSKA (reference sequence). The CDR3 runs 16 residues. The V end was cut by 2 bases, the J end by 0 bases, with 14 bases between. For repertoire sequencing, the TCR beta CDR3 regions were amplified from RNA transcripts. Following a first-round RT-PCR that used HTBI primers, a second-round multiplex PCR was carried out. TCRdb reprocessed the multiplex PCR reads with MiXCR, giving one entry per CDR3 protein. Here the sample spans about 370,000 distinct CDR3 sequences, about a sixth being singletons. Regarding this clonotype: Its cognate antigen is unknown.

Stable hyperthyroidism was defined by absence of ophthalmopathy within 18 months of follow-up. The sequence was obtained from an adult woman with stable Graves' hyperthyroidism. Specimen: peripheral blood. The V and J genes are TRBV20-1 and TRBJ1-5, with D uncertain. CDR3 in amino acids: CSARSLPGYSNQPQHF. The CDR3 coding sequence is TGCAGTGCTAGATCCCTACCGGGCTATAGCAATCAGCCCCAGCATTTT.